This T cell receptor beta chain is drawn from a study of identical twins. Study-level findings and limits: Among beta out-of-frame sequences, excess sharing between twins appeared weaker.

Template switching added a universal primer site; cDNA carried unique molecular identifiers. TCRdb re-called the 5' RACE reads through MiXCR, storing one row per CDR3 protein. The sample holds approximately 630,000 distinct CDR3 sequences, roughly 7.2% seen once. All donors were healthy, and all were Caucasian. V lost 2 bases and J lost 7, with 8 bases in between. This CDR3 has 12 residues. Germline CDR1 SNHLY, CDR2 FYNNEI. In its sample, this clonotype was seen many times. Antigen: not known. These data are also associated with another study on yellow fever vaccine responses in identical twins. That paper adds: As reported, the vaccine T cell response of twins seemed partly convergent and partly personalized.

The chain joins TRBV2 to TRBJ1-1; possibly TRBD1 for D (5 bases). The sequencing sample was made of PBMCs. This receptor was identified in a woman younger than 35 in good health. CDR3 region: CASSERTLEAFF. Written as DNA, the CDR3 is TGTGCCAGCAGTGAAAGGACACTTGAAGCTTTCTTT.